Sequencing of this T cell receptor beta chain was carried out in a study of a mutant IDH1 vaccine in newly diagnosed glioma. Overall study: In weeks 1, 3, 5, 7, 11, 15, 19 and 23, patients were vaccinated. Investigators started vaccination 4-6 weeks after radiotherapy alone, or with temozolomide cycles.

Concerning this clone: What it binds is unknown.

Only in-frame clones appear in the TCRdb table, and some are missing; sequencing was by immunoSEQ multiplex PCR. Of roughly 60,000 clones detected, 84% appear once; the ten largest clones hold about 3.7%. V was clipped by 3 bases and J by 3 bases; unmatched bases: 8. Germline lookup yields CDR1 SQVTM and CDR2 ANQGSEA. The CDR3 covers 14 residues. Time point here: week 11, during vaccination. The vaccine gave 300 ug of a 20-mer mutant IDH1 peptide subcutaneously per dose. Diagnosis in the donors showed new WHO grade 3 or 4 astrocytomas that were IDH1-mutant and ATRX-lost. This TCR derives from a man in his thirties or forties with glioma. The sequencing here drew on PBMCs, taken from a glioma patient whose treatment included an IDH1 peptide vaccine. The rearrangement links TRBV29-1 to TRBJ2-7, with 7 bases matching TRBD1. This chain's CDR3 is CSVDPTGSSYEQYF. Written as DNA, the CDR3 is TGCAGCGTTGACCCGACAGGGTCAAGCTACGAGCAGTACTTC.